The 17 T cell receptor beta chains below were found in one sample sequenced in a study of CD8 T cells in ankylosing spondylitis. Study-level findings and limits: A motif of seven or eight highly homologous TCR beta variants was seen as apparently characteristic of ankylosing spondylitis blood.

Their antigen targets remain unknown. TCRdb re-derived calls from the 5' RACE reads in MiXCR, one entry per CDR3 protein. The top ten clones hold 16% of a sample with some 400,000 distinct CDR3 sequences, about 20% of them seen once. Specimen: blood, either unsorted or a sorted T cell fraction (not recorded which). The receptors shown here come from a male donor with ankylosing spondylitis.

This clonotype was counted between two and nine times. The chain is built from TRBV5-6 and TRBJ2-7, with D perhaps matching TRBD1 (6 bases). Germline CDR1 reads SGHDT; CDR2 reads YYEEEE. Trimming shortened V by 2 bases and J by 4 bases, and 13 bases separated the two germline ends. The CDR3 loop spans 14 amino acids. The CDR3 region is CASSFRTVRYEQYF. CDR3 DNA: TGTGCCAGCAGCTTCCGGACAGTTAGGTACGAGCAGTACTTC.

This chain joins TRBV12-3 or TRBV12-4 and TRBJ2-2; no clear D. This CDR3 spans 13 amino acids. V dropped 3 bases and J dropped 6 bases, with 8 bases sitting between them. The chain's CDR3 is CASSFSSPGELFF. The CDR3 region has the DNA TGTGCCAGCAGTTTTTCGTCCCCCGGGGAGCTGTTTTTT.

The rearrangement joins TRBV27 to TRBJ1-1; D gene ambiguous. The CDR3 is 13 residues long. Per germline, CDR1 MNHEY and CDR2 SMNVEV (reference sequence). V was clipped by 2 bases and J by 6 bases, with 10 bases between them. Here the CDR3 reads CASSLRFSSEAFF. DNA for the CDR3: TGTGCCAGCAGTTTAAGGTTCAGCTCTGAAGCTTTCTTT.

The gene calls are TRBV12-3 or TRBV12-4 and TRBJ2-3; 9 nucleotides match TRBD2. This CDR3 comprises 16 residues. Losses at the gene ends were 3 bases for V and 4 bases for J; bases not matched to a gene: 8. This CDR3 is CASSFQLAGGPDTQYF. CDR3 DNA sequence: TGTGCCAGCAGTTTCCAGTTGGCGGGAGGGCCAGATACGCAGTATTTT.

The sample holds a few counts of this clonotype. J is TRBJ2-3 and V is TRBV7-3, with D possibly being TRBD2 (6 bases). There are 15 residues in the CDR3. Trimming left V 5 bases short and J 6 bases short, with 18 bases between. Germline CDR1 SGHTA, CDR2 FQGTGA. As DNA, the CDR3 is TGTGCCAGCAGCCCGGGGGACTGGGGGGATGATACGCAGTATTTT. Encoded protein: CASSPGDWGDDTQYF. Based on the CDR3 plus reference TRBV7-3 and TRBJ2-3, the full variable domain is GAGVSQTPSNKVTEKGKYVELRCDPISGHTALYWYRQSLGQGPEFLIYFQGTGAADDSGLPNDRFFAVRPEGSVSTLKIQRTERGDSAVYLCASSPGDWGDDTQYFGPGTRLTVL.

This clonotype was seen only a few times. The chain combines TRBV11-2 with TRBJ2-1, with D maybe TRBD2 (6 bases). V lost 5 bases and J lost 0, with 11 bases in between. Germline assignment: CDR1 SGHAT and CDR2 FQNNGV. The CDR3 is 15 amino acids. CDR3 nucleotide sequence: TGTGCCAGCAGCCCTGCGGAGGGCTCCTACAATGAGCAGTTCTTC. As protein: CASSPAEGSYNEQFF.

This clonotype has more than one count but fewer than ten. The rearrangement links TRBV5-1 to TRBJ2-7, with 8 bases lining up with TRBD1. There are 16 residues in the CDR3. With 3 bases clipped from V and 3 bases from J, the junction kept 11 bases outside the gene matches. CDR1 and CDR2 (germline): SGHRS, YFSETQ. CDR3 region: CASSSSRDRFLYEQYF. DNA of the CDR3: TGCGCCAGCAGCTCATCCCGGGACAGGTTCCTCTACGAGCAGTACTTC.

This clonotype was counted only a few times. The rearrangement links TRBV29-1 to TRBJ2-2, with D hard to call. CDR1 and CDR2 from the germline V gene are SQVTM and ANQGSEA. The length of the CDR3 is 11 residues. The germline V and J ends were trimmed by 4 bases and 5 bases, with 5 bases remaining between them. CDR3 amino acids: CSVGETGELFF. The CDR3, as DNA: TGCAGCGTTGGAGAGACCGGGGAGCTGTTTTTT.

Only a few counts were recorded for this clonotype. The chain carries TRBV29-1 and TRBJ1-5; 9 bases match TRBD1. Per the germline V gene, CDR1 is SQVTM and CDR2 is ANQGSEA. This CDR3 comprises 14 residues. J gave up 2 bases and V 4 bases, and 3 bases lay outside the gene matches. The CDR3 nucleotides read TGCAGCGTTGGGACAGGGGCCGGCAATCAGCCCCAGCATTTT. Amino acids: CSVGTGAGNQPQHF.

This clonotype was seen a handful of times. The rearrangement links TRBV9 to TRBJ2-7, with a weak D call TRBD1 (5 bases). Germline values: CDR1 SGDLS, CDR2 YYNGEE. The CDR3 sequence is 16 residues long. Trimming removed 0 bases from V and 3 bases from J, with 16 bases in between. The CDR3 here is CASSVDASKGIYEQYF. As DNA, the CDR3 is TGTGCCAGCAGCGTAGATGCGTCTAAGGGGATCTACGAGCAGTACTTC.

This clonotype has only a few counts. The chain joins TRBV28 to TRBJ2-1; 9 bases map to TRBD1. Germline V CDR1 and CDR2: MDHEN, SYDVKM. CDR3 size: 14 residues. V dropped 8 bases and J dropped 7; count of bases not matched to a gene: 9. For the CDR3, the DNA is TGTGCCAGCTTCACAGGGGGCGCGGGGAATGAGCAGTTCTTC. Translation gives CASFTGGAGNEQFF.

The CDR3 nucleotides read TGTGCCAGCAGCCCCGGGACGGGACGGTCGAATGAGCAGTTCTTC. Protein sequence: CASSPGTGRSNEQFF. The chain recombines TRBV7-3 with TRBJ2-1; D is possibly TRBD1 or TRBD2 (5 bases each). The germline gives CDR1 SGHTA, CDR2 FQGTGA. V gave up 5 bases and J gave up 7 bases, with 18 bases separating them. The CDR3 totals 15 residues. The entire variable domain, with the rest obtained from reference TRBV7-3 and TRBJ2-1, is as follows: GAGVSQTPSNKVTEKGKYVELRCDPISGHTALYWYRQSLGQGPEFLIYFQGTGAADDSGLPNDRFFAVRPEGSVSTLKIQRTERGDSAVYLCASSPGTGRSNEQFFGPGTRLTVL.

This clonotype has only a few counts. The chain employs TRBV3-1 and TRBJ2-7; no clear D. The CDR3 contains 15 residues. Trimming pared 0 bases from V and 3 bases from J, leaving 12 bases between. The germline V gene encodes CDR1 LGHDT and CDR2 YNNKEL (reference sequence). This chain's CDR3 is CASSQESASYYEQYF. The CDR3 DNA is TGTGCCAGCAGCCAAGAATCGGCCAGTTACTACGAGCAGTACTTC.

The genes are TRBV20-1 and TRBJ2-1, with a possible D match to TRBD2 (6 bases). This CDR3 region has 15 residues. The germline V gene has CDR1 DFQATT and CDR2 SNEGSKA (reference sequence). Trimming took 0 bases from V and 2 from J, leaving 11 bases between them. This CDR3 is CSARDTSRAYNEQFF. CDR3 bases: TGCAGTGCTAGAGATACTAGCAGAGCCTACAATGAGCAGTTCTTC.

This chain connects TRBV11-3 to TRBJ2-5; D possibly matches TRBD1 or TRBD2 (5 bases each). CDR1 and CDR2 from the germline V gene are SGHNT and YENEEA. CDR3 length: 17 residues. The V end lost 5 bases, the J end lost 4 bases, and 23 bases lay between the germline ends. The CDR3 DNA follows: TGTGCCAGCAGCGAGGGACCCGGTAGGCCCCGGCGAGAGACCCAGTACTTC. It encodes CASSEGPGRPRRETQYF.

The rearrangement links TRBV12-3 or TRBV12-4 to TRBJ2-7; D is unclear. The CDR3 has 15 residues. V gave up 6 bases and J gave up 7 bases, with 22 bases separating them. CDR3 protein: CASSRIQLALGEQYF. The CDR3 DNA reads as TGTGCCAGCAGCCGCATCCAATTGGCCCTCGGGGAGCAGTACTTC.

This clonotype was observed a handful of times. The rearrangement uses TRBV12-3 or TRBV12-4 and TRBJ1-4, with D perhaps TRBD1 (5 bases). The CDR3 totals 17 residues. V was shortened by 3 bases and J by 0 bases, with 14 bases between the two germline ends. CDR3 DNA sequence: TGTGCCAGCAGTTTTTGGGGGGGTGGTGCAACTAATGAAAAACTGTTTTTT. This translates into CASSFWGGGATNEKLFF.